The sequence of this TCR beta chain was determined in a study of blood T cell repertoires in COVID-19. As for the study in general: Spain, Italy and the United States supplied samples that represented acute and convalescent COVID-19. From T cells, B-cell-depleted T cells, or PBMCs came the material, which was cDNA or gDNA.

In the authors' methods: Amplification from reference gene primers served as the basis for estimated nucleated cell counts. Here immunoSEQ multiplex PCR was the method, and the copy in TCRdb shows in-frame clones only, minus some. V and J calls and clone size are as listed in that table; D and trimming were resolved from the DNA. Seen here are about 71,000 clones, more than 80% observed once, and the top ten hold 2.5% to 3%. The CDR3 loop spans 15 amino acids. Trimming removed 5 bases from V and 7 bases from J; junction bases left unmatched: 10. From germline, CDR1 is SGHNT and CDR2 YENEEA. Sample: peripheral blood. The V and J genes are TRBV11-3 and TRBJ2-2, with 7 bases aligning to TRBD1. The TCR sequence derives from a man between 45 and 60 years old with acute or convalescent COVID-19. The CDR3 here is CASSPGTAGFGELFF. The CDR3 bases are TGTGCCAGCAGCCCCGGGACAGCCGGTTTCGGGGAGCTGTTTTTT.